Shown below are 13 T cell receptor beta chains from a single sample sequenced in a study of blood T cell repertoires in COVID-19. TCRdb's copy holds only in-frame clones and misses some; the assay was immunoSEQ multiplex PCR. The repertoire holds some 240,000 clones, roughly 87% seen once, with about 4.5% in the top ten. The sequenced sample consisted of peripheral blood. The receptors stem from a woman between 35 and 50 years old who had recovered from COVID-19.

V and J are TRBV30 and TRBJ1-4; D might be TRBD1 (5 bases). Germline values: CDR1 GTSNPN, CDR2 SVGIG (reference sequence). Trimming stripped 5 bases from V and 2 bases from J, with 6 bases between. The CDR3 runs 12 residues. CDR3 nucleotide sequence: TGTGCCTGGGGGGCGACTAATGAAAAACTGTTTTTT. Residues: CAWGATNEKLFF.

CDR3 nucleotides: TGTGCCAGCAGTTTATCGGGGACAGGACAATACGAGCAGTACTTC. Protein product: CASSLSGTGQYEQYF. The chain employs TRBV28 and TRBJ2-7; 8 nucleotides align to TRBD1. Germline V gives CDR1 MDHEN, CDR2 SYDVKM. Trimming cost V 1 base and J 4 bases; bases outside gene matches: 6. This CDR3 contains 15 residues.

The rearrangement uses TRBV11-3 and TRBJ2-2; D is undetermined. Deletions cut 5 bases from V and 3 bases from J, with 10 bases between. The germline V gene has CDR1 SGHNT and CDR2 YENEEA. The CDR3 totals 14 residues. Here the CDR3 DNA reads TGTGCCAGCAGCCCCGAGGTGGACACCGGGGAGCTGTTTTTT. Protein: CASSPEVDTGELFF.

This chain uses TRBV19 with TRBJ1-5; 9 bases line up with TRBD1. Germline V gene sequence: CDR1 LNHDA, CDR2 SQIVND (reference sequence). V gave up 7 bases and J gave up 0 bases; unmatched junction bases: 10. There are 17 residues in the CDR3. The CDR3 region has the DNA TGTGCCAGTACCTTGGGACAGGGACAATATAGCAATCAGCCCCAGCATTTT. Its translation is CASTLGQGQYSNQPQHF.

This sequence joins TRBV4-1 and TRBJ1-1; weak D call: TRBD1 (5 bases). V gave up 4 bases and J gave up 0 bases, with 12 bases separating them. The CDR3 runs 15 residues. CDR1 MGHRA and CDR2 YSYEKL come from the germline V gene. The CDR3 protein is CASSLEQELNTEAFF. CDR3 DNA: TGCGCCAGCAGCCTGGAACAGGAGTTGAACACTGAAGCTTTCTTT.

The chain couples TRBV5-1 to TRBJ2-3, with a weak D call TRBD2 (6 bases). V lost 1 base and J 2 bases, leaving 11 bases between the germline ends. Germline CDR1 SGHRS, CDR2 YFSETQ. The CDR3 has 15 residues. Written as DNA, the CDR3 is TGCGCCAGCAGCTTGCGCGGGGTATACACAGATACGCAGTATTTT. Translating it yields CASSLRGVYTDTQYF.

This clone showed up just a few times. The genes are TRBV19 and TRBJ2-1; tentative D call: TRBD2 (6 bases). The V end lost 2 bases, the J end lost 6 bases, and 17 bases lay between the germline ends. Germline values: CDR1 LNHDA, CDR2 SQIVND (reference sequence). The CDR3 extends over 16 amino acids. CDR3 bases: TGTGCCAGTAGTATAAGGGGTGCGGGAAGTCCCAATGAGCAGTTCTTC. Translation: CASSIRGAGSPNEQFF.

This chain links TRBV27 with TRBJ1-5; the D gene is possibly TRBD1 (5 bases). V was clipped by 7 bases and J by 3 bases, with 16 bases between them. The germline gives CDR1 MNHEY, CDR2 SMNVEV (reference sequence). This CDR3 region has 15 residues. For the CDR3, the DNA is TGTGCCAGCACTCCCCTAAACAGGCCCAATCAGCCCCAGCATTTT. Its protein product is CASTPLNRPNQPQHF.

V gene TRBV4-3 combines with J gene TRBJ2-2; D gene uncertain. Looked up from germline, CDR1 is LGHNA and CDR2 is YSLEER. Trimming stripped 1 base from V and 3 bases from J, with 3 bases between. This CDR3 has 13 residues. The CDR3 sequence is CASSQAYTGELFF. Written as DNA, the CDR3 is TGCGCCAGCAGCCAAGCTTACACCGGGGAGCTGTTTTTT.

The CDR3 bases are TGTGCCAGCAGTTCTTGGGGGGAGTCCTACGAGCAGTACTTC. Amino acids: CASSSWGESYEQYF. The chain employs TRBV6-5 and TRBJ2-7, with D possibly matching TRBD2 (6 bases). Germline CDR1 reads MNHEY; CDR2 reads SVGAGI. Trimming removed 4 bases from V and 1 base from J, with 11 bases in between. The CDR3 runs to 14 residues.

This rearrangement joins TRBV6-2 or TRBV6-3 to TRBJ1-3; D is unresolved. Germline V lookup: CDR1 MNHEY, CDR2 SVGEGT. The CDR3 is 15 residues long. The V end lost 5 bases, the J end lost 8 bases, and 19 bases lay between the germline ends. CDR3 loop: CASSQPVRQEDTIYF. CDR3 in DNA: TGTGCCAGCAGTCAGCCTGTGAGGCAGGAGGACACCATATATTTT.

The V gene is TRBV28, the J gene TRBJ1-2, with D perhaps TRBD1 (5 bases). CDR1 and CDR2 (germline): MDHEN, SYDVKM. Trimming left V 6 bases short and J 0 bases short, with 17 bases between. The CDR3 has 16 residues. Here the CDR3 reads CASRPFDSPTNYGYTF. In DNA form, the CDR3 reads TGTGCCAGCAGGCCTTTCGACAGCCCCACTAACTATGGCTACACCTTC.

The V call is TRBV24-1, the J call TRBJ2-2, with D perhaps TRBD2 (6 bases). The CDR3 covers 14 residues. V lost 11 bases and J lost 1, with 13 bases in between. Germline-derived CDR1 and CDR2 are KGHDR and SFDVKD. This CDR3 reads CAIQEGVNTGELFF. CDR3 bases: TGTGCCATCCAGGAGGGCGTGAACACCGGGGAGCTGTTTTTT.